Listed below are T cell receptor beta chains from one sample, sequenced in a study of Graves' ophthalmopathy and Graves' hyperthyroidism. TCRdb recomputed calls from the multiplex PCR reads with MiXCR, one row per CDR3 protein. Of about 400,000 distinct CDR3 sequences in the sample, 15% to 20% are singletons; the top ten hold roughly 1.4%. The source material was peripheral blood. All receptors derive from a young woman with Graves' ophthalmopathy. The CDR3 runs from the conserved cysteine through the conserved F or W. The D gene is left open where the match is weak. Some rows mark clone size as missing; the rest say once, few, many or name a class of expanded clone.

V gene	clone size	D gene	J gene	CDR3 length	CDR3 protein	CDR3 DNA
TRBV7-2	many	TRBD2	TRBJ2-5	16	CASSLLAGGGGETQYF	TGTGCCAGCAGCTTATTAGCGGGAGGAGGAGGAGAGACCCAGTACTTC
TRBV19	many	-	TRBJ1-1	17	CASRLSRGTVGNTEAFF	TGTGCCAGTAGGTTATCAAGGGGAACCGTGGGGAACACTGAAGCTTTCTTT
TRBV11-2	many	TRBD1	TRBJ2-5	14	CASSPGQTQETQYF	TGTGCCAGCAGCCCGGGACAGACCCAAGAGACCCAGTACTTC
TRBV4-1	many	TRBD2	TRBJ2-5	18	CASSWRTSGRVGQETQYF	TGCGCCAGCAGCTGGAGGACTAGCGGGAGAGTGGGACAAGAGACCCAGTACTTC
TRBV6-2/TRBV6-3	many	TRBD1	TRBJ1-5	18	CASSFRGRWEEGNQPQHF	TGTGCCAGCAGTTTCAGGGGGCGCTGGGAGGAAGGAAATCAGCCCCAGCATTTT
TRBV12-3/TRBV12-4	many	-	TRBJ2-2	15	CASRTWTGGTGELFF	TGTGCCAGCAGAACCTGGACCGGAGGCACCGGGGAGCTGTTTTTT
TRBV24-1	many	-	TRBJ1-5	14	CATGPGDMNQPQHF	TGTGCCACCGGCCCGGGAGACATGAATCAGCCCCAGCATTTT
TRBV6-1	-	-	TRBJ1-6	13	CASSGGYNSPLHF	TGTGCCAGCAGTGGAGGTTATAATTCACCCCTCCACTTT
TRBV11-2	many	-	TRBJ1-2	12	CASSSGGRFYTF	TGTGCCAGCAGCTCCGGAGGAAGATTCTACACCTTC
TRBV12-3/TRBV12-4	many	TRBD1	TRBJ1-6	14	CASSIGQGNSPLHF	TGTGCCAGCAGTATTGGACAGGGTAATTCACCCCTCCACTTT
TRBV6-1	many	-	TRBJ1-5	12	CASAGPHQPQHF	TGTGCCAGCGCAGGGCCCCATCAGCCCCAGCATTTT
TRBV7-2	many	-	TRBJ2-7	14	CASSLASVSYEQYF	TGTGCCAGCAGCTTAGCGTCGGTTAGTTACGAGCAGTACTTC
TRBV5-6	many	TRBD1	TRBJ2-5	16	CASSFGPTGGGETQYF	TGTGCCAGCAGCTTCGGCCCGACAGGGGGCGGGGAGACCCAGTACTTC
TRBV5-8	many	-	TRBJ1-5	15	CASSQTGFGNQPQHF	TGTGCCAGCAGTCAAACAGGGTTCGGCAATCAGCCCCAGCATTTT
TRBV28	-	-	TRBJ1-1	12	CASKDGNRKAFF	TGTGCCAGCAAAGACGGTAACCGGAAAGCTTTCTTT
TRBV15	few	-	TRBJ2-5	14	CATSRDKGIETQYF	TGTGCCACCAGCAGAGATAAGGGTATCGAGACCCAGTACTTC
TRBV6-1	-	TRBD1	TRBJ1-1	13	CAAITGGETEAFF	TGTGCCGCAATAACAGGGGGGGAGACTGAAGCTTTCTTT
TRBV27	many	TRBD1	TRBJ2-2	15	CASSQGTADTGELFF	TGTGCCAGCAGTCAAGGGACAGCTGACACCGGGGAGCTGTTTTTT
TRBV6-1	-	TRBD1	TRBJ1-2	14	CASISRTGTYGYTF	TGTGCCAGCATAAGTCGGACAGGGACCTATGGCTACACCTTC
TRBV27	many	-	TRBJ2-7	15	CASSLTSYSSYEQYF	TGTGCCAGCAGTTTAACTAGTTATAGTTCCTACGAGCAGTACTTC
TRBV28	many	TRBD1	TRBJ2-2	16	CASSFRDRGHGRELFF	TGTGCCAGCAGTTTCCGGGACAGGGGGCACGGCAGGGAGCTGTTTTTT
TRBV6-2/TRBV6-3	many	TRBD1	TRBJ2-5	13	CASSRDSQETQYF	TGTGCCAGCAGTCGGGACAGCCAAGAGACCCAGTACTTC
TRBV6-2/TRBV6-3	few	-	TRBJ1-1	16	CASSYGGGERNTEAFF	TGTGCCAGCAGTTACGGCGGGGGTGAGAGGAACACTGAAGCTTTCTTT
TRBV28	many	-	TRBJ2-7	12	CASRNRAYEQYF	TGTGCCAGCAGGAACAGGGCGTACGAGCAGTACTTC
TRBV6-5	many	-	TRBJ1-1	13	CASSTSRNTEAFF	TGTGCCAGCAGTACATCACGGAACACTGAAGCTTTCTTT
TRBV9	many	-	TRBJ1-1	14	CASSVGGPNTEAFF	TGTGCCAGCAGCGTAGGGGGGCCGAACACTGAAGCTTTCTTT
TRBV6-2/TRBV6-3	-	-	TRBJ2-5	16	CASSFVRGGIQETQYF	TGTGCCAGCAGTTTCGTCCGAGGGGGGATTCAAGAGACCCAGTACTTC
TRBV30	many	TRBD1	TRBJ1-2	14	CAWIYGGGSYGYTF	TGTGCCTGGATTTATGGAGGGGGCTCGTATGGCTACACCTTC
TRBV29-1	many	TRBD1	TRBJ1-2	15	CSVEGFTGGEDGYTF	TGCAGCGTTGAGGGCTTTACAGGGGGGGAGGATGGCTACACCTTC
TRBV28	many	TRBD1	TRBJ2-2	12	CAIQDRTGELFF	TGTGCCATCCAGGACAGGACCGGGGAGCTGTTTTTT
TRBV24-1	many	-	TRBJ1-1	13	CATSELDSTEAFF	TGTGCCACCAGTGAATTGGACAGCACTGAAGCTTTCTTT
TRBV28	many	TRBD1	TRBJ1-5	15	CASTVDRERDQPQHF	TGTGCCAGCACCGTCGACAGGGAACGGGATCAGCCCCAGCATTTT
TRBV4-1	few	-	TRBJ2-4	23	CASSQDLEWVASVIPGSKNIQYF	TGCGCCAGCAGCCAAGATTTGGAGTGGGTGGCTAGCGTTATCCCTGGGTCCAAAAACATTCAGTACTTC
TRBV28	many	-	TRBJ2-4	13	CASSLWGKNIQYF	TGTGCCAGCAGCCTCTGGGGCAAAAACATTCAGTACTTC
TRBV12-3/TRBV12-4	many	-	TRBJ1-3	13	CASSLDGPTAIYF	TGTGCCAGCAGTTTGGACGGCCCCACCGCCATATATTTT
TRBV6-2/TRBV6-3	many	-	TRBJ2-7	12	CASSDFYYKQYF	TGTGCCAGCAGTGATTTCTACTACAAGCAGTACTTC
TRBV12-3/TRBV12-4	-	-	TRBJ2-5	15	CASTARGSRGETQYF	TGTGCCAGCACTGCGAGAGGGAGTAGAGGAGAGACCCAGTACTTC
TRBV29-1	many	TRBD1	TRBJ2-2	14	CSVVKTGFTGELFF	TGCAGCGTCGTTAAGACAGGGTTCACCGGGGAGCTGTTTTTT
TRBV20-1	-	-	TRBJ2-7	14	CSARDGEHTYEQYF	TGCAGTGCTAGAGATGGAGAACATACCTACGAGCAGTACTTC
TRBV20-1	-	TRBD1	TRBJ2-7	13	CSAHNTGADEQYF	TGCAGTGCTCACAATACAGGGGCTGACGAGCAGTACTTC
TRBV6-5	-	-	TRBJ2-7	14	CASSLTVGPYEQYF	TGTGCCAGCAGTTTGACAGTGGGCCCCTACGAGCAGTACTTC
TRBV25-1	many	TRBD1	TRBJ2-7	15	CASSGLGTGGFEQYF	TGTGCCAGCAGTGGCTTAGGGACAGGGGGATTCGAGCAGTACTTC
TRBV4-2	few	TRBD2	TRBJ2-7	15	CASSQEGAGGSEQYF	TGTGCCAGCAGCCAAGAGGGGGCGGGGGGGAGCGAGCAGTACTTC
TRBV28	many	TRBD1	TRBJ2-2	16	CASSSPGQALTGELFF	TGTGCCAGCAGTTCTCCGGGACAGGCCCTTACCGGGGAGCTGTTTTTT
TRBV6-1	-	TRBD1	TRBJ1-5	15	CASTKARDSNQPQHF	TGTGCCAGCACCAAGGCTCGGGACAGTAATCAGCCCCAGCATTTT
TRBV30	many	TRBD1	TRBJ2-7	14	CAWSGDDRVGEQYF	TGTGCCTGGAGTGGGGACGACAGGGTAGGTGAGCAGTACTTC
TRBV24-1	many	TRBD1	TRBJ1-2	15	CATSDSSGTGNGYTF	TGTGCCACCAGTGATAGTAGCGGGACAGGGAATGGCTACACCTTC
TRBV28	many	-	TRBJ1-6	13	CASTKTENSPLHF	TGTGCCAGCACCAAGACAGAAAATTCACCCCTCCACTTT
TRBV27	many	TRBD1	TRBJ1-6	14	CASSPPPAGGPLHF	TGTGCCAGCAGTCCCCCCCCTGCAGGGGGACCCCTCCACTTT
TRBV6-5	many	TRBD1	TRBJ2-7	14	CASRIGDSSYEQYF	TGTGCCAGCAGGATAGGGGACAGTTCCTACGAGCAGTACTTC
TRBV27	-	-	TRBJ2-5	15	CASSQDNDRQETQYF	TGTGCCAGCAGTCAAGATAACGACAGACAAGAGACCCAGTACTTC
TRBV28	many	-	TRBJ1-2	11	CASSYSDRLAF	TGTGCCAGCAGTTACTCGGACCGTCTGGCCTTC
TRBV7-2	many	-	TRBJ2-5	14	CASSLTGTAETQYF	TGTGCCAGCAGCCTAACGGGGACTGCGGAGACCCAGTACTTC